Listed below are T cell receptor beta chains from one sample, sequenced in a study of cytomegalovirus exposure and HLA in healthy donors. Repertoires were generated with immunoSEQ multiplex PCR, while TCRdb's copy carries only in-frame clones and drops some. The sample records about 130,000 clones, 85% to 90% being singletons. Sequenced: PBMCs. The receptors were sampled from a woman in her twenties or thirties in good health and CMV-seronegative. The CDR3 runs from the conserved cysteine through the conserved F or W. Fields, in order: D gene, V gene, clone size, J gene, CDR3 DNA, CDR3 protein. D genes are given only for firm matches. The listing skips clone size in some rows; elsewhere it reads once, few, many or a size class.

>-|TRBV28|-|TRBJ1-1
TGTGCCAGCAGCCATGCCAGGGAAGTCTCTGAAGCTTTCTTT
CASSHAREVSEAFF
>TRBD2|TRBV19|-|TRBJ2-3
TGTGCCAGTAGTTTCAACGGGGGGGGCTCAGATACGCAGTATTTT
CASSFNGGGSDTQYF
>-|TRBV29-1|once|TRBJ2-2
TGCAGCGTTGCCCGGAGAACGGGGGCCGGGGAGCTGTTTTTT
CSVARRTGAGELFF
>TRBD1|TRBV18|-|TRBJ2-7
TGTGCCAGCTCCCCAAGGACAGGCCTAAACTCCTACGAGCAGTACTTC
CASSPRTGLNSYEQYF
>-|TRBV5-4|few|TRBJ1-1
TGTGCCAGCAGTGGTAGGAACACTGAAGCTTTCTTT
CASSGRNTEAFF
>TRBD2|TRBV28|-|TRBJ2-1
TGTGCCAGCAGTTTCGGTGGGGGGGATGAGCAGTTCTTC
CASSFGGGDEQFF
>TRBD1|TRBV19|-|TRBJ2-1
TGTGCCAGTAGTATAGGACGAAGTAAAGGGGGCTACTTCTACAATGAGCAGTTCTTC
CASSIGRSKGGYFYNEQFF
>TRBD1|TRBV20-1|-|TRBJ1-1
TGCAGTGCAACCCAGGGGGGTTGGGGTTTCTTT
CSATQGGWGFF
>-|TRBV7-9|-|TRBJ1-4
TGTTCCAGCAGCGAGGCTGCAGGGATAAGAGTTAGTGAAAAACTGTTTTTT
CSSSEAAGIRVSEKLFF
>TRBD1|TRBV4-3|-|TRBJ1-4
TGCGCCAGCAGCTTCCCAAGGGGGCTGGGGGAAAAACTGTTTTTT
CASSFPRGLGEKLFF
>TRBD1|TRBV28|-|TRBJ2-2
TGTGCCAGCAGTTTCACGACAGGGGGACCTATGGGCGGGGAGCTGTTTTTT
CASSFTTGGPMGGELFF
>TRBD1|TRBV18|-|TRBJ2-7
TGTGCCAGCTCATCATCCTCGACAGGGCCCTTGAACGAGCAGTACTTC
CASSSSSTGPLNEQYF
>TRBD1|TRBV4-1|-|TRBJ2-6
TGCGCCAGCAGCCAACCGCCGGGGACAGGGGCTGGGGCCAACGTCCTGACTTTC
CASSQPPGTGAGANVLTF
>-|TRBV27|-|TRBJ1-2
TGTGCCAGCAGTTTAGGGGGGGGCGCAGGTGGCTACACCTTC
CASSLGGGAGGYTF
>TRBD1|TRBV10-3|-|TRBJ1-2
TGTGCCATCAGAGGACAGGGATCTGGCTACACCTTC
CAIRGQGSGYTF
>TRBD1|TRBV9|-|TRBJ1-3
TGTGCCAGCAGCACCCGGACAGGTGGCCCTGGAAACACCATATATTTT
CASSTRTGGPGNTIYF
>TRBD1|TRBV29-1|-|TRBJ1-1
TGCAGCGTCGCCGGACAGGGGATTGCTGAAGCTTTCTTT
CSVAGQGIAEAFF
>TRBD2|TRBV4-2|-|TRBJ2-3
TGTGCCAGCAGCCAAGATGGGACTAGCGGCTCGAGTACGCAGTATTTT
CASSQDGTSGSSTQYF
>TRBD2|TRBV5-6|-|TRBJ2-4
TGTGCCAGCAGCTTTAGACTAGCGGGACTGTCCGCCAAAAACATTCAGTACTTC
CASSFRLAGLSAKNIQYF
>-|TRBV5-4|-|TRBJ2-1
TGTGCCAGCAGCCGCCCGGGACATAGCTCCTACAATGAGCAGTTCTTC
CASSRPGHSSYNEQFF
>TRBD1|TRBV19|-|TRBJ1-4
TGTGCCAGTAGTATGAATTGGGGACAGAATAATGAAAAACTGTTTTTT
CASSMNWGQNNEKLFF
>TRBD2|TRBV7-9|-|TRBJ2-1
TGTTCCAGCAGCTCCGGGACTAGCGGGGCGCGGTCGTACAATGAGCAGTTCTTC
CSSSSGTSGARSYNEQFF
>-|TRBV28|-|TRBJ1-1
TGTGCCAGCAGCCTCTACGTCCACACTGAAGCTTTCTTT
CASSLYVHTEAFF
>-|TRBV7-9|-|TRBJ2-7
TGTGCCAGCAGCTTAGGGCATACCCCCTACGAGCAGTACTTC
CASSLGHTPYEQYF
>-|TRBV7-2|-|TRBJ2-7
TGTGCCAGCAGCCGGAGGGGAGCATACGAGCAGTACTTC
CASSRRGAYEQYF
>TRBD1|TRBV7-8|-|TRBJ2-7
TGTGCCAGCAGCTTAGAGGGCGGTGGGACAGGGACCTACGAGCAGTACTTC
CASSLEGGGTGTYEQYF
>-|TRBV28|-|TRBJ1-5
TGTGCCAGCAGTCCCCGAATAACGGCCCAGCATTTT
CASSPRITAQHF
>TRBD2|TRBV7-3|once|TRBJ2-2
TGTGCCAGCAGCGCGGGACTAGCGGGGGGCCTTCGTAACGGGGAGCTGTTTTTT
CASSAGLAGGLRNGELFF
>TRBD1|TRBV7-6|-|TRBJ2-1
TGTGCCAGCAGCAGTTGGACAGGGGAGTACAATGAGCAGTTCTTC
CASSSWTGEYNEQFF
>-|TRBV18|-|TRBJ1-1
TGTGCCAGCTCACCATCAATCCAGGCCTTTGAAGCTTTCTTT
CASSPSIQAFEAFF
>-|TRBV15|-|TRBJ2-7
TGTGCCACCAGCAGAGATCGATGGCTGGCGGACGAGCAGTACTTC
CATSRDRWLADEQYF
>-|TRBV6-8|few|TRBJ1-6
TGTGCCAGCAGTTACAACGCGGTCCGCCCTGCAGGGGTTGGGTCCTATAATTCACCCCTCCACTTT
CASSYNAVRPAGVGSYNSPLHF
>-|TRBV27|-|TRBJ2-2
TGTGCCAGCAGTTTTACTTTGTCGGCGAACACCGGGGAGCTGTTTTTT
CASSFTLSANTGELFF
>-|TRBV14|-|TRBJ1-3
TGTGCCAGCAGCCTCGAGCCGTGGGCCCCATCTGGAAACACCATATATTTT
CASSLEPWAPSGNTIYF
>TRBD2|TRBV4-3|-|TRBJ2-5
TGCGCCAGCAGCCAAGATCCCCAGCGGGGGGGCCGAGAGACCCAGTACTTC
CASSQDPQRGGRETQYF
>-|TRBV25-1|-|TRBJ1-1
TGTGCCAGCAGTCTCGGGTCCCCCGTTATTGAAGCTTTCTTT
CASSLGSPVIEAFF
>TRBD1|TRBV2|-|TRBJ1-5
TGTGCCATAACCGACAGGGCAAATCAGCCCCAGCATTTT
CAITDRANQPQHF
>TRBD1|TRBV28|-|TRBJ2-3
TGTGCCAGCAGCACGACAGGGGACACAGATACGCAGTATTTT
CASSTTGDTDTQYF
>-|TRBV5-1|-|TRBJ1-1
TGCGCCAGCAGCTCCCAGGAAGGCCTATTGAACACTGAAGCTTTCTTT
CASSSQEGLLNTEAFF
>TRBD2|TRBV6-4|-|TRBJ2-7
TGTGCCAGCAGTGACACCCGTAAGTTAGGGACTAGCGGGAGGGCCGGTTACGAGCAGTACTTC
CASSDTRKLGTSGRAGYEQYF
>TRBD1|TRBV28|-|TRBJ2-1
TGTGCCAGCAGGACAACTCCGGACAGGGCGGAGCAGTTCTTC
CASRTTPDRAEQFF
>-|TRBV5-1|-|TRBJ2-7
TGCGCCAGCAGCTTAACTGACTACGAGCAGTACTTC
CASSLTDYEQYF
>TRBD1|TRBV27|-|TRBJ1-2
TGTGCCAGCAGTTTGACAGGGAATGGCTACACCTTC
CASSLTGNGYTF
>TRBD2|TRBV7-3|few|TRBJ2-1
TGTGCCAGCAGCCATATAGCGGGACTCTCCTACAATGAGCAGTTCTTC
CASSHIAGLSYNEQFF